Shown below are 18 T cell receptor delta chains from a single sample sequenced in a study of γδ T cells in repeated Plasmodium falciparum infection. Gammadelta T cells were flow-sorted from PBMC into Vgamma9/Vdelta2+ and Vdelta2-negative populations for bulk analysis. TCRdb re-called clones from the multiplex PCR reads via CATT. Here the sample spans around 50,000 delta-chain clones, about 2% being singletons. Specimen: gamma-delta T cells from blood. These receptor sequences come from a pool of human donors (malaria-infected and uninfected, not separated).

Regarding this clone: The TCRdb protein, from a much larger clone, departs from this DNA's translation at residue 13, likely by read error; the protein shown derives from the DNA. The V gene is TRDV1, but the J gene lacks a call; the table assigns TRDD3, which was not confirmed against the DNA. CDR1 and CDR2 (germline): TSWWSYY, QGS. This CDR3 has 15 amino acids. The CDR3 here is CALGTTGITSDKPIF. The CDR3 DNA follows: TGTGCTCTTGGGACCACGGGGATTACGTCCGATAAACCCATCTTT.

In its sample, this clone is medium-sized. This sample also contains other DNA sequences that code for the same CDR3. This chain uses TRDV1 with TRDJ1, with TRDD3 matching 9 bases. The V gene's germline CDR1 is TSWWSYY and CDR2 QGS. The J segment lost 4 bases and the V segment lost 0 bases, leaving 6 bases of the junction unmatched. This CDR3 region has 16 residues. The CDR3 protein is CALGELLGDFRDKLIF. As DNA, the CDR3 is TGTGCTCTTGGGGAACTACTGGGGGACTTCCGCGATAAACTCATCTTT.

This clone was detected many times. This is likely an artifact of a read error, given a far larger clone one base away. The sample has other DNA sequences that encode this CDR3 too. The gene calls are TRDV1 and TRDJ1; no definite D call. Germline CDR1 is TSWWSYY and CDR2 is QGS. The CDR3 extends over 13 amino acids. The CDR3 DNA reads TGTGCTCTTGTGGCCCTAACCACCGATAAACTCATCTTC. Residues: CALVALTTDKLIF.

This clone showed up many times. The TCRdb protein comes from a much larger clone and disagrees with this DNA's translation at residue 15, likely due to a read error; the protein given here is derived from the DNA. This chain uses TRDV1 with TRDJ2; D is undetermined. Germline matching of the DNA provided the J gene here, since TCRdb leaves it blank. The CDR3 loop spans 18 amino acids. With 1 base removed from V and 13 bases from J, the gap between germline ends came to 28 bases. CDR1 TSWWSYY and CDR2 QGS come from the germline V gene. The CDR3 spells CALGEPPLPSLPVLGLFF. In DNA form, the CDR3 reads TGTGCTCTTGGGGAACCCCCACTCCCCTCCCTGCCCGTCCTTGGACTCTTCTTT.

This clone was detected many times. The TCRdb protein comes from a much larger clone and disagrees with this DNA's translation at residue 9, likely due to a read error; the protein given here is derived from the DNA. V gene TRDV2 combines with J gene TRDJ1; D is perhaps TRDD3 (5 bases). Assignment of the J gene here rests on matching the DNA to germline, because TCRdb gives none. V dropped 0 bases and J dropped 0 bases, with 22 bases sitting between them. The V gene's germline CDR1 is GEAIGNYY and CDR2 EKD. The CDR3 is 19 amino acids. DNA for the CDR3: TGTGCCTGTGACACCGTTTCTGGGAGATACTCCGGGTACACCGATAAACTCATCTTT. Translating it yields CACDTVSGRYSGYTDKLIF.

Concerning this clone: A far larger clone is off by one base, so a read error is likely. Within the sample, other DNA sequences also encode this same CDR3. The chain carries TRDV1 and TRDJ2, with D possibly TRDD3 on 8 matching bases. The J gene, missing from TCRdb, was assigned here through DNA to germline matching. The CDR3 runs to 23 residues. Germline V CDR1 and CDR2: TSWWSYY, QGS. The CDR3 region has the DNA TGTGCTCTTGGGGCGATGGCCTTCCTCCATTTCACTGGGGGTCCCGCTTTGACTGCACAACTCTTCTTT. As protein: CALGAMAFLHFTGGPALTAQLFF.

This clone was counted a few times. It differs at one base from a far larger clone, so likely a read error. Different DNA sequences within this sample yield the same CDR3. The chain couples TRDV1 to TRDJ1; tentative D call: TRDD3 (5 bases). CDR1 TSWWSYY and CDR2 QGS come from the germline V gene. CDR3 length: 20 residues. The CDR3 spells CALGEPTFGYVRGYTDKLIF. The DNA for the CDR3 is TGTGCTCTTGGGGAACCCACTTTCGGGTACGTAAGGGGGTACACCGATAAGCTCATCTTT.

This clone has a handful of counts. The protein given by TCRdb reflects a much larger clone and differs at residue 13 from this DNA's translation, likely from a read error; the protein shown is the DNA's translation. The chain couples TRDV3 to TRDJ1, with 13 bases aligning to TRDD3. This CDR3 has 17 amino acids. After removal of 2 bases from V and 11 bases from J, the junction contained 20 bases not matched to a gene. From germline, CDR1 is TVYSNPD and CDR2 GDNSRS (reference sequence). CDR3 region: CAFHRYWGIRPNGWLIF. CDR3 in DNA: TGTGCCTTTCACCGGTACTGGGGGATACGTCCAAATGGGTGGCTCATCTTT.

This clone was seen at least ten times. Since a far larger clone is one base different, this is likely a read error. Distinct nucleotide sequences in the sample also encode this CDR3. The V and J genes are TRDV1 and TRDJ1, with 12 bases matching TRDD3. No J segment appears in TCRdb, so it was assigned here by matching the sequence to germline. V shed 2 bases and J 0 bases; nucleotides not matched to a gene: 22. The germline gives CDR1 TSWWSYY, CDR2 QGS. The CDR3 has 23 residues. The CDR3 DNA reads TGTGCTCTTGGGGAAGGGACCTACCTCTACTGGGGGATACTAATACCGAACACCGATAAACTCATCTTT. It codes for CALGEGTYLYWGILIPNTDKLIF.

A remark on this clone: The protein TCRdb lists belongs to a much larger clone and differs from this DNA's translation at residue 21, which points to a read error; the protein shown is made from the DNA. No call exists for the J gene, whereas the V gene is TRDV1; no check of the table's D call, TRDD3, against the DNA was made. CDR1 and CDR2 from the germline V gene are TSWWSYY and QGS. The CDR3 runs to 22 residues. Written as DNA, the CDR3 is TGTGCTCTTGGGATCCTTAGGGGTCCTCCTGGGGGATACAGGTGGGGCACCGATAAACTCACCTTT. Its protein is CALGILRGPPGGYRWGTDKLTF.

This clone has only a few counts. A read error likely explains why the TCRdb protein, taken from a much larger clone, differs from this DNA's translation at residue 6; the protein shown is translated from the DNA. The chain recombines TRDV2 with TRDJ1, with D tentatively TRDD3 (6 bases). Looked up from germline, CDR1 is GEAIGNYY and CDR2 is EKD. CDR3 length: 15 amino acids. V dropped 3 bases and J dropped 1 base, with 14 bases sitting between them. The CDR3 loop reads CACDPRGDTTDKLIF. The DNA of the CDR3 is TGTGCCTGTGACCCTCGGGGGGACACCACCGATAAACTCATCTTT.

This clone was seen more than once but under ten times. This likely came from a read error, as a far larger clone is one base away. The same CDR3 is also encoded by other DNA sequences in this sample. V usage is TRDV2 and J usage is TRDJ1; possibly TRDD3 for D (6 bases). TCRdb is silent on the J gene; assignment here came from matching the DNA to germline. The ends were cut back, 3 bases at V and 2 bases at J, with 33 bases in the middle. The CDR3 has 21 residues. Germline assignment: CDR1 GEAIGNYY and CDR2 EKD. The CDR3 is CACDPVRAGWGMPEGTDKLIF. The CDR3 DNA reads TGTGCCTGTGACCCGGTCAGGGCCGGCTGGGGAATGCCGGAGGGGACCGATAAACTCATCTTT.

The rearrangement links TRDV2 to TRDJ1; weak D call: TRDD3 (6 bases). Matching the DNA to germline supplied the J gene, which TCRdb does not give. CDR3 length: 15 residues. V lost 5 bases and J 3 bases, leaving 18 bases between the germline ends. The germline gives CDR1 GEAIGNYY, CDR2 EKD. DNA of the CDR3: TGTGCCTGTGGGCCCGGGGGGGAGCACCCCGATAAACTCATCTTT. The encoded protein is CACGPGGEHPDKLIF.

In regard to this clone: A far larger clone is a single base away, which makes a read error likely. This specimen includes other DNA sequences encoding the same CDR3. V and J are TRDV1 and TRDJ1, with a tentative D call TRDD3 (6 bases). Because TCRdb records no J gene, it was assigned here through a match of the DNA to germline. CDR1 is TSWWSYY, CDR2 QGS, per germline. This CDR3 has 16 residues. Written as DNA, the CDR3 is TGTGCTCTCGGGGATCCATTCCATCCGTACACCGATAAACTCATCTTT. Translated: CALGDPFHPYTDKLIF.

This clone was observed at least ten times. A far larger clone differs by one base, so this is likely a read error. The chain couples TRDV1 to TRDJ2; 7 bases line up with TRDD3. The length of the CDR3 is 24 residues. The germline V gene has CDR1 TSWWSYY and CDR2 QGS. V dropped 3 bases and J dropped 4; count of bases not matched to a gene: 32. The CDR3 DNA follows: TGTGCTCTTGGGGAGCGTTTGGCAATACTTTTCAAACTCCTTGGGGATATGTCGACAGCACAACTCTTCTTT. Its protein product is CALGERLAILFKLLGDMSTAQLFF.

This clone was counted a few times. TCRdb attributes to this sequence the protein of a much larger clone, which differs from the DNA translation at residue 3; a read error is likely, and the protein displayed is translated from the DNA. The CDR3 DNA is TGTGCTCCTGGGGAACCTTCCTCTATCGTTGTAGATTTGTGGGGGATACACGTGGCAAAACTCATCTTT. Its protein product is CAPGEPSSIVVDLWGIHVAKLIF. The chain is built from TRDV1 and TRDJ1; 10 nucleotides line up with TRDD3. TCRdb carries no J gene annotation; the J gene was assigned here by matching the DNA with germline. Germline values: CDR1 TSWWSYY, CDR2 QGS. This CDR3 contains 23 residues.

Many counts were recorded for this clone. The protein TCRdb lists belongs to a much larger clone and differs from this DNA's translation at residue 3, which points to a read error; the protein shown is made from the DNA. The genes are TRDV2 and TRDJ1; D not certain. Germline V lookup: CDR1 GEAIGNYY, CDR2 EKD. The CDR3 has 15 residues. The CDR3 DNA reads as TGTGCCTATGACACCGTGTCCTCCCACACCGATAAACTCATCTTT. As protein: CAYDTVSSHTDKLIF.

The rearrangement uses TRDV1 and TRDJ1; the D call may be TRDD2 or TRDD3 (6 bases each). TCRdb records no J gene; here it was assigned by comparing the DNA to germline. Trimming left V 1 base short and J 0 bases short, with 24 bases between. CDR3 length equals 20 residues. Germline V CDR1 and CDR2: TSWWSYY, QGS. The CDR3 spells CALGEPSLAGVEGYTDKLIF. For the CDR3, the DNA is TGTGCTCTTGGGGAACCTTCCTTGGCTGGGGTCGAGGGGTACACCGATAAACTCATCTTT.